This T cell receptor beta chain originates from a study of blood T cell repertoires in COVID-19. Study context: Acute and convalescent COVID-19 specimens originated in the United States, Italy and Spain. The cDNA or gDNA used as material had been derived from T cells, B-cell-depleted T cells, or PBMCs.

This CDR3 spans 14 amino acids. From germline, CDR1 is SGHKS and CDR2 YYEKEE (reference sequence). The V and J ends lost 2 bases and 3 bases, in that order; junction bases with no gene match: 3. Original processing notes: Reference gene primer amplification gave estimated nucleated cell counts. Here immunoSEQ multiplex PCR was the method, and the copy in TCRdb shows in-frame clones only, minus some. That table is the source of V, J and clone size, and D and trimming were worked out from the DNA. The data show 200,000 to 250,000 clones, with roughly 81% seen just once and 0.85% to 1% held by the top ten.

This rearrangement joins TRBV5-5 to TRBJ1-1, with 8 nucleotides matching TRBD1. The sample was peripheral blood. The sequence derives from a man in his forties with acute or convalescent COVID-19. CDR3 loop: CASSFQGAYTEAFF. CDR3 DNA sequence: TGTGCCAGCAGCTTCCAGGGGGCTTACACTGAAGCTTTCTTT. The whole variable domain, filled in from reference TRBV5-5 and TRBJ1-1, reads DAGVTQSPTHLIKTRGQQVTLRCSPISGHKSVSWYQQVLGQGPQFIFQYYEKEERGRGNFPDRFSARQFPNYSSELNVNALLLGDSALYLCASSFQGAYTEAFFGQGTRLTVV.